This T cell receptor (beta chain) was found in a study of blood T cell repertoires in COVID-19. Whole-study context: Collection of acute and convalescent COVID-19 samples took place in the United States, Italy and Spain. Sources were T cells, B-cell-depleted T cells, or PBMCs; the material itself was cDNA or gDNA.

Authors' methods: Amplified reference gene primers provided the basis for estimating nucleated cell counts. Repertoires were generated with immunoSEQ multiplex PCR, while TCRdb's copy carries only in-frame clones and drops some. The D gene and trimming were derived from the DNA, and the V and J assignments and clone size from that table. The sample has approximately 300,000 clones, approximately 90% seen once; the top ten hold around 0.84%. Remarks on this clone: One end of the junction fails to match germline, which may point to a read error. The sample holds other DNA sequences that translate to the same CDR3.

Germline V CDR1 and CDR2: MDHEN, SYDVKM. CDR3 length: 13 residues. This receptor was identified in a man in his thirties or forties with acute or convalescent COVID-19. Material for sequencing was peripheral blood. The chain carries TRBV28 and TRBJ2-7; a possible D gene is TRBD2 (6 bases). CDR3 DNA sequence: TGTGCCAGCAGCCGAGGCGGGGCCTACGAGCAATACTTC. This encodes CASSRGGAYEQYF.